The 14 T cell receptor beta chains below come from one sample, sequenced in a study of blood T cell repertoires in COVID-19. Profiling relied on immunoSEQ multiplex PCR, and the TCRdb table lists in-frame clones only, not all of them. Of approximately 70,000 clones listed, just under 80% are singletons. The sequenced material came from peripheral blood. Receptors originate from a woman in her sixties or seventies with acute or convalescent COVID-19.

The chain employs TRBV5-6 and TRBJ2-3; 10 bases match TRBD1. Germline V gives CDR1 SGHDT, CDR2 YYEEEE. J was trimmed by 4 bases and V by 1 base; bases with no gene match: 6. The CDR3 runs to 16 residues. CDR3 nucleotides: TGTGCCAGCAGCTTGATCGGGGGGACAGGGGCAGATACGCAGTATTTT. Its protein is CASSLIGGTGADTQYF.

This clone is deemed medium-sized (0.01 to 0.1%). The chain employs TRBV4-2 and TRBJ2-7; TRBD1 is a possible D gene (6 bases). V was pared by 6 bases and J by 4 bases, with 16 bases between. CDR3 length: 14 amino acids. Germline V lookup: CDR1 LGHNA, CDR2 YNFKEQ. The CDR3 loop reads CASSPEGGTYEQYF. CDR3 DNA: TGTGCCAGCAGTCCGGAAGGGGGTACTTACGAGCAGTACTTC.

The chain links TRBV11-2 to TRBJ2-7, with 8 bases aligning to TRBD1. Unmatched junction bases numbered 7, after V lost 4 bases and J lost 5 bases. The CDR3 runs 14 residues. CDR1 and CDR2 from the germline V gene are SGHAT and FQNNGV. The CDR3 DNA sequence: TGTGCCAGCAGCTCCTGGACAGGGTCGGACGAGCAGTACTTC. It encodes CASSSWTGSDEQYF.

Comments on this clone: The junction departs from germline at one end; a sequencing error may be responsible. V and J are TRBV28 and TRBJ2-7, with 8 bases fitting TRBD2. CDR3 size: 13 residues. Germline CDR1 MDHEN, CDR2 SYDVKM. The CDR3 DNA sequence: TGTGCCAGCAGACCCGGGACTAGTGGCGAGCAGCACTTC. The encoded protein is CASRPGTSGEQHF.

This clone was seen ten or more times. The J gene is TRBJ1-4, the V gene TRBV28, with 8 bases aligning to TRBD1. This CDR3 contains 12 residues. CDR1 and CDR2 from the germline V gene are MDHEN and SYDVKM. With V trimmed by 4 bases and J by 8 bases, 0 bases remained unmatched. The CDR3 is CASSWTGEKLFF. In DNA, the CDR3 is TGTGCCAGCAGTTGGACAGGGGAAAAACTGTTTTTT.

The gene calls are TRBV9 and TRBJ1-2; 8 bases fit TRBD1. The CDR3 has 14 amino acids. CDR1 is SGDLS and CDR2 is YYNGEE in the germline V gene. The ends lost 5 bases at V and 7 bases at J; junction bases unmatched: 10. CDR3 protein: CASRKDRALGGYTF. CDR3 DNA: TGTGCCAGCAGAAAGGACAGGGCCCTGGGTGGCTACACCTTC.

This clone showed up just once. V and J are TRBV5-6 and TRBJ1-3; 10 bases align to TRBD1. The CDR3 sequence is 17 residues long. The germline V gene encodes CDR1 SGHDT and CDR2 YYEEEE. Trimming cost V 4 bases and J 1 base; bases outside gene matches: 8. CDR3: CASSVTGTGVSGNTIYF. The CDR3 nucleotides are TGTGCCAGCAGCGTGACCGGGACAGGGGTATCTGGAAACACCATATATTTT. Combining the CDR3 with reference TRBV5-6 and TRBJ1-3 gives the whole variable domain DAGVTQSPTHLIKTRGQQVTLRCSPKSGHDTVSWYQQALGQGPQFIFQYYEEEERQRGNFPDRFSGHQFPNYSSELNVNALLLGDSALYLCASSVTGTGVSGNTIYFGEGSWLTVV.

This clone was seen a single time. The CDR3 is CASSLARGTSGGANIQYF. CDR3 sequence (DNA): TGTGCCAGCAGCTTAGCGAGAGGAACTAGCGGGGGCGCAAACATTCAGTACTTC. The chain carries TRBV7-2 and TRBJ2-4, with 11 positions matching TRBD2. Germline CDR1 SGHTA, CDR2 FQGNSA. The V and J ends lost 0 bases and 6 bases, in that order; junction bases with no gene match: 10. The CDR3 is 18 amino acids. Based on the CDR3 plus reference TRBV7-2 and TRBJ2-4, the full variable domain is GAGVSQSPSNKVTEKGKDVELRCDPISGHTALYWYRQSLGQGLEFLIYFQGNSAPDKSGLPSDRFSAERTGGSVSTLTIQRTQQEDSAVYLCASSLARGTSGGANIQYFGAGTRLSVL.

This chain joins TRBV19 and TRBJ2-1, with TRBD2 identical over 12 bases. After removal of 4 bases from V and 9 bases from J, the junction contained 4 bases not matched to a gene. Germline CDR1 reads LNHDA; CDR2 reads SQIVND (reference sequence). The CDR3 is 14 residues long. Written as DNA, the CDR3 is TGTGCCAGTAGTAGACTAGCGGGGGCTGGTGAGCAGTTCTTC. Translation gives CASSRLAGAGEQFF.

Here the CDR3 reads CASSPGGGGNTEAFF. The DNA of the CDR3 is TGCGCCAGCAGCCCTGGTGGGGGCGGTAACACTGAAGCTTTCTTT. This chain uses TRBV5-1 with TRBJ1-1, with a weak D call TRBD1 (6 bases). The ends were cut back, 4 bases at V and 2 bases at J, with 15 bases in the middle. CDR1 and CDR2 from the germline V gene are SGHRS and YFSETQ. The CDR3 is made up of 15 amino acids.

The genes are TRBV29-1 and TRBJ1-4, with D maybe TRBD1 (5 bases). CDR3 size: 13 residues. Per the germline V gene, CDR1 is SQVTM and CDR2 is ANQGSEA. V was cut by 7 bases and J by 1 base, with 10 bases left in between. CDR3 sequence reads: CSARDVTNEKLFF. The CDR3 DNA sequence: TGCAGCGCCAGGGATGTAACTAATGAAAAACTGTTTTTT.

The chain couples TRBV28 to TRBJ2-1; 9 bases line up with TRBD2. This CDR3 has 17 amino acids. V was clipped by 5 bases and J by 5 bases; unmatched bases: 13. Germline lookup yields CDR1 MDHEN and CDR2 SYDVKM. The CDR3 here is CASSPLWRGGTHNEQFF. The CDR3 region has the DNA TGTGCCAGCAGTCCACTGTGGCGGGGGGGAACCCACAATGAGCAGTTCTTC. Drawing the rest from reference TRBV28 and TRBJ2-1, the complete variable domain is DVKVTQSSRYLVKRTGEKVFLECVQDMDHENMFWYRQDPGLGLRLIYFSYDVKMKEKGDIPEGYSVSREKKERFSLILESASTNQTSMYLCASSPLWRGGTHNEQFFGPGTRLTVL.

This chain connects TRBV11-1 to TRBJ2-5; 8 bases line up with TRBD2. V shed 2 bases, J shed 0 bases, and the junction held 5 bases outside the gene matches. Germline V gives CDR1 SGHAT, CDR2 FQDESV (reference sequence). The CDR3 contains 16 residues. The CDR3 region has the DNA TGTGCCAGCAGCTTACGGGCGGGGGGCAACCAAGAGACCCAGTACTTC. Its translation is CASSLRAGGNQETQYF.

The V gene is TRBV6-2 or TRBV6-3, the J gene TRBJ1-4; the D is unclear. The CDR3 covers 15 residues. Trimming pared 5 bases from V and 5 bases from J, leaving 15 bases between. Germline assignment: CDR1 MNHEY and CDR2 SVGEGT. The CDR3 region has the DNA TGTGCCAGCAGTCTTACCCCGGGTCCGAATGAAAAACTGTTTTTT. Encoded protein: CASSLTPGPNEKLFF.